This T cell receptor (beta chain) is drawn from a study of blood T cell repertoires in COVID-19. For the study at large: The United States, Italy and Spain supplied acute and convalescent COVID-19 samples. Nucleic acid was either cDNA or gDNA, and it came from T cells, B-cell-depleted T cells, or PBMCs.

Authors' data handling: Nucleated cell number was recorded as an estimate derived from reference gene primer amplification. Using immunoSEQ multiplex PCR, the repertoire was profiled, and TCRdb retains in-frame clones only, with some absent. V, J and clone size are those of that table, while D and trimming were read from the DNA. The repertoire includes about 42,000 clones, 77% of them detected once, and 25% to 30% sits in the top ten. This clone was counted between two and nine times. Germline V gene sequence: CDR1 KGHSH, CDR2 LQKENI. The CDR3 covers 16 residues. Trimming removed 4 bases from V and 0 bases from J, with 12 bases in between.

This rearrangement joins TRBV18 to TRBJ1-4, with a possible D match to TRBD1 (6 bases). The receptor was isolated from an older woman with acute or convalescent COVID-19. Sequencing was performed on peripheral blood. The CDR3 DNA follows: TGTGCCAGCTCACGGACAGAGCCCGCAACTAATGAAAAACTGTTTTTT. Translated: CASSRTEPATNEKLFF. The full variable domain, with the rest looked up from reference TRBV18 and TRBJ1-4, is NAGVMQNPRHLVRRRGQEARLRCSPMKGHSHVYWYRQLPEEGLKFMVYLQKENIIDESGMPKERFSAEFPKEGPSILRIQQVVRGDSAAYFCASSRTEPATNEKLFFGSGTQLSVL.